The next 11 T cell receptor beta chains were all read from a single sample in a study of T cells after yellow fever vaccination (dated by TCRdb to between 2018 and 2021). The library was obtained by 5' RACE. For sequencing, an Illumina HiSeq 2500 was employed. Using fastp at Q25 and MiXCR, TCRdb reprocessed the public reads and kept productive beta chains. Merged by CDR3 protein, the rows form single entries marked with the most common genes and DNA. This sample holds 250,000 to 350,000 distinct CDR3 sequences; 6.8% were observed only once. Of the sample, over 15% falls within the top ten clones. Sample treatment or condition, as interpreted from the label and publication: live attenuated yellow fever vaccine strain. This sample comprised PBMCs, obtained more than 40 days after the first yellow fever vaccination. The source is a man aged 18 to 29 who received the YFV17D yellow fever vaccine.

This chain joins TRBV7-2 and TRBJ2-5; D assignment may be TRBD1 or TRBD2 (5 bases each). The CDR3 spans 14 residues. The V and J ends lost 4 bases and 4 bases respectively, with 13 bases between them. Germline-derived CDR1 and CDR2 are SGHTA and FQGNSA. Written as DNA, the CDR3 is TGTGCCAGCAGCTCCATACTAGGGGCAGAGACCCAGTACTTC. Protein product: CASSSILGAETQYF.

The chain is built from TRBV20-1 and TRBJ1-2; possible D gene TRBD1, 6 bases. The V and J ends lost 2 bases and 7 bases respectively, with 11 bases between them. Germline V CDR1 and CDR2: DFQATT, SNEGSKA (reference sequence). The CDR3 is 12 residues long. The CDR3 DNA follows: TGCAGTGCTAGACCGACAGGTTTTGGCTACACCTTC. It yields the protein CSARPTGFGYTF.

The V call is TRBV4-3, the J call TRBJ1-1; no firm D call. Deletions cut 0 bases from V and 4 bases from J, with 9 bases between. The CDR3 extends over 14 amino acids. CDR1 and CDR2 (germline): LGHNA, YSLEER. Here the CDR3 reads CASSQDRGSTEAFF. The CDR3 DNA reads as TGCGCCAGCAGCCAAGACCGAGGCAGCACTGAAGCTTTCTTT.

Only a few counts were recorded for this clonotype. The J gene is TRBJ1-1, the V gene TRBV20-1; D remains unclear. The CDR3 runs 13 residues. Germline V gene lookup returns CDR1 DFQATT and CDR2 SNEGSKA (reference sequence). Trimming took off 3 bases at V and 3 bases at J, with 11 bases between the two ends. This chain's CDR3 is CSASGGLYTEAFF. The CDR3 DNA is TGCAGTGCTAGCGGAGGGTTGTACACTGAAGCTTTCTTT.

The table lists this clonotype with many counts. The chain couples TRBV11-2 to TRBJ2-7; 12 bases are a match to TRBD2. The CDR3 is 16 residues long. Germline CDR1 reads SGHAT; CDR2 reads FQNNGV. V gave up 5 bases and J gave up 1 base; unmatched junction bases: 6. The CDR3 region is CASSRTLAGGSYEQYF. DNA of the CDR3: TGTGCCAGCAGCCGAACACTAGCGGGGGGTTCCTACGAGCAGTACTTC.

The chain carries TRBV18 and TRBJ1-6; a weak D match, TRBD1 (6 bases). The CDR3 totals 15 residues. V was pared by 2 bases and J by 7 bases, with 12 bases between. CDR1 KGHSH and CDR2 LQKENI come from the germline V gene. For the CDR3, the DNA is TGTGCCAGCTCACCAGGCGGCAGGGGCAATTCACCCCTCCACTTT. Translation gives CASSPGGRGNSPLHF.

This clonotype was found a few times. The genes are TRBV9 and TRBJ2-3; either TRBD1 or TRBD2 may fit D (5 bases each). This CDR3 comprises 16 residues. Germline V gene data show CDR1 as SGDLS and CDR2 as YYNGEE. V gave up 1 base and J gave up 0 bases, with 12 bases separating them. CDR3 nucleotide sequence: TGTGCCAGCAGCGTAACGGGGACGGTGAGCACAGATACGCAGTATTTT. It specifies CASSVTGTVSTDTQYF. Supplemented by reference TRBV9 and TRBJ2-3, the full variable domain reads DSGVTQTPKHLITATGQRVTLRCSPRSGDLSVYWYQQSLDQGLQFLIQYYNGEERAKGNILERFSAQQFPDLHSELNLSSLELGDSALYFCASSVTGTVSTDTQYFGPGTRLTVL.

This clonotype was detected only a few times. The gene calls are TRBV12-3 or TRBV12-4 and TRBJ1-1; 9 bases are shared with TRBD1. Germline trimming cut 7 bases from V and 5 bases from J; bases unmatched to any gene: 5. CDR3 length: 13 amino acids. The CDR3: CASKQGARTEAFF. The DNA of the CDR3 is TGTGCCAGCAAACAGGGGGCGAGGACTGAAGCTTTCTTT.

This clonotype was detected ten times or more. The CDR3 sequence is CASSPRQGAGNEQFF. DNA of the CDR3: TGTGCCAGCTCCCCCCGACAGGGGGCTGGTAATGAGCAGTTCTTC. The chain carries TRBV18 and TRBJ2-1; 10 nucleotides line up with TRBD1. The V gene end was trimmed by 6 bases and the J gene end by 7 bases; junction bases not matched to a gene: 9. Per the germline V gene, CDR1 is KGHSH and CDR2 is LQKENI. The CDR3 sequence is 15 residues long.

This clonotype was counted between two and nine times. V gene TRBV6-2 or TRBV6-3 combines with J gene TRBJ1-1; TRBD1 matches at 8 bases. The J segment lost 8 bases and the V segment lost 5 bases, leaving 4 bases of the junction unmatched. The CDR3 is made up of 12 amino acids. The germline gives CDR1 MNHEY, CDR2 SVGEGT. CDR3 loop: CASSHGQGEAFF. The CDR3 DNA follows: TGTGCCAGCAGTCATGGACAGGGCGAAGCTTTCTTT.

The chain links TRBV11-2 to TRBJ1-6; D possibly corresponds to TRBD1 (5 bases). The CDR3 contains 15 residues. Trimming stripped 2 bases from V and 7 bases from J, with 12 bases between. CDR1 and CDR2 (germline): SGHAT, FQNNGV. CDR3 sequence: CASSLYQGVNSPLHF. The DNA of the CDR3 is TGTGCCAGCAGCTTATATCAGGGTGTGAATTCACCCCTCCACTTT.